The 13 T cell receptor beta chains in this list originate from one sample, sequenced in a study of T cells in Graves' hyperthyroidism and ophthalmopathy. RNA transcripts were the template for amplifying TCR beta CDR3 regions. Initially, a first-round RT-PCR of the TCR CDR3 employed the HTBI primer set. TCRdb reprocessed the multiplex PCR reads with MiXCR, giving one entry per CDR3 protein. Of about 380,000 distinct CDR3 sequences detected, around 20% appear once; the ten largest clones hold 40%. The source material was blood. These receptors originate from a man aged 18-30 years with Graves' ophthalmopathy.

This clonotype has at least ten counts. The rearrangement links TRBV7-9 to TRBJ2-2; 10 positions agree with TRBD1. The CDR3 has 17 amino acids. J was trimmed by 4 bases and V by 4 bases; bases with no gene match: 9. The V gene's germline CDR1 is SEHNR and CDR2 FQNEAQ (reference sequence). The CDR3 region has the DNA TGTGCCAGCAGCTCAGGACAGGGGGGCGAGATCACCGGGGAGCTGTTTTTT. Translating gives CASSSGQGGEITGELFF.

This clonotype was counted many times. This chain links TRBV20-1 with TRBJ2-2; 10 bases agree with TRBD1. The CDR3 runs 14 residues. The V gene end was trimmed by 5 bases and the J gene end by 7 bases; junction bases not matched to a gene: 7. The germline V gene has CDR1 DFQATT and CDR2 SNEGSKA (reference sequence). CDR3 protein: CSADRQGASGELFF. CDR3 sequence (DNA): TGCAGTGCTGATAGACAGGGGGCGAGCGGGGAGCTGTTTTTT.

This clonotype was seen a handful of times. The CDR3 spells CAISEGGEQYF. CDR3 sequence (DNA): TGTGCCATCAGTGAGGGGGGCGAGCAGTACTTC. J is TRBJ2-7 and V is TRBV10-3, with D perhaps TRBD1 or TRBD2 (5 bases each). The germline CDR1 and CDR2 sequences are ENHRY and SYGVKD. V was pared by 2 bases and J by 6 bases, with 5 bases between. The CDR3 loop spans 11 amino acids.

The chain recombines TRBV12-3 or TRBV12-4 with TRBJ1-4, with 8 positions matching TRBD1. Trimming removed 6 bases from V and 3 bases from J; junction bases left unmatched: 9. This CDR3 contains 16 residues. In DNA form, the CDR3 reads TGTGCCAGCAGCCCCGACAGGGGTTTGGCTAATGAAAAACTGTTTTTT. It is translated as CASSPDRGLANEKLFF.

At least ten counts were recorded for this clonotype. Here the CDR3 reads CASSSTRDRADEQFF. The CDR3 DNA reads TGTGCCAGCAGCTCGACCCGGGACAGGGCTGATGAGCAGTTCTTC. V usage is TRBV13 and J usage is TRBJ2-1, with 9 bases that match TRBD1. This CDR3 contains 15 residues. Trimming took 4 bases from V and 8 from J; bases not matched to a gene: 9. Looked up from germline, CDR1 is PRHDT and CDR2 is FYEKMQ (reference sequence).

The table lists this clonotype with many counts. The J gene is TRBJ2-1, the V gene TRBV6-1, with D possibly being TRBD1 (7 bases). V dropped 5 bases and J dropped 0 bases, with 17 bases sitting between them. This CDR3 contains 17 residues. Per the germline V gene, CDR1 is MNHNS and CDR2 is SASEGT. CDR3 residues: CASSYQPGGSSYNEQFF. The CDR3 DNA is TGTGCCAGCAGTTACCAGCCAGGGGGGAGCTCCTACAATGAGCAGTTCTTC.

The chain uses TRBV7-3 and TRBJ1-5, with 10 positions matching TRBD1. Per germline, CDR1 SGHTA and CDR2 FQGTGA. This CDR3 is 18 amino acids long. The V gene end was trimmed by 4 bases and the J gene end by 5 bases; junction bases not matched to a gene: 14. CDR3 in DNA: TGTGCCAGCAGCTCGACCCCTCCGGGGGACAGGGGTGATCAGCCCCAGCATTTT. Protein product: CASSSTPPGDRGDQPQHF.

The CDR3 reads CASSSPNSNQPQHF. In nucleotides, the CDR3 is TGTGCCAGCAGTTCGCCTAATAGCAATCAGCCCCAGCATTTT. V is TRBV6-9 and J is TRBJ1-5; D is unresolved. The CDR3 extends over 14 amino acids. The germline CDR1 and CDR2 sequences are MNHGY and SVAAGI. V lost 4 bases and J lost 0, with 7 bases in between.

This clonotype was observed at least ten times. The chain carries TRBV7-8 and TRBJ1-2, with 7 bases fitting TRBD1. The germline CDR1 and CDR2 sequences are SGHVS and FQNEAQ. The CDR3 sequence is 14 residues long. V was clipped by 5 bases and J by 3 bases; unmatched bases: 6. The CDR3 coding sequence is TGTGCCAGCAGCACAACAGGGGCGGACTATGGCTACACCTTC. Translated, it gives CASSTTGADYGYTF.

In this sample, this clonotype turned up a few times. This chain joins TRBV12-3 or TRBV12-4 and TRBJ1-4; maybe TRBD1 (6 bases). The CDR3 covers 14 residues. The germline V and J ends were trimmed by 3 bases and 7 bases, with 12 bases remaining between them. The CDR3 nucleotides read TGTGCCAGCAGTTTCGTTGCAGGGGTTGAAAAACTGTTTTTT. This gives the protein CASSFVAGVEKLFF.

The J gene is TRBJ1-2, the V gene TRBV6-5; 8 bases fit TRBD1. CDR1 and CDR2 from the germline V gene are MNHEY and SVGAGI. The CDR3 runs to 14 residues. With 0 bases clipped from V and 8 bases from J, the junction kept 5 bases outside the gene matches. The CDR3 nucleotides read TGTGCCAGCAGTTACTCGAGGTCAGGGGGCGGCTACACCTTC. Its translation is CASSYSRSGGGYTF.

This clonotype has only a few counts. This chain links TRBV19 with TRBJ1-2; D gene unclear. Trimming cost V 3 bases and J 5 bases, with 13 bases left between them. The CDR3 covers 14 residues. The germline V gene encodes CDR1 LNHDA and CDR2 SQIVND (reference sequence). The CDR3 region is CASSIIHQAYGYTF. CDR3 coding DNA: TGTGCCAGTAGTATCATTCACCAGGCATATGGCTACACCTTC.

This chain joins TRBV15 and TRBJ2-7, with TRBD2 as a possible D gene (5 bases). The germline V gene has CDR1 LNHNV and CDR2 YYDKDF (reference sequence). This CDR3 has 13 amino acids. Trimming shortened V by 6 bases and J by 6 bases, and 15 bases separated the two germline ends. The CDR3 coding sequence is TGTGCCACCAGGAGGGAAGGGCCCGGCGAGCAGTACTTC. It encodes CATRREGPGEQYF. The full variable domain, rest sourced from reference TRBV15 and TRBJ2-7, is DAMVIQNPRYQVTQFGKPVTLSCSQTLNHNVMYWYQQKSSQAPKLLFHYYDKDFNNEADTPDNFQSRRPNTSFCFLDIRSPGLGDTAMYLCATRREGPGEQYFGPGTRLTVT.